The next 24 T cell receptor beta chains were all read from a single sample in a study of blood T cell repertoires in COVID-19. The protocol was immunoSEQ multiplex PCR, while the TCRdb copy is restricted to in-frame clones and leaves out a portion. Altogether 250,000 to 300,000 clones are present, 81% being singletons, with the ten largest covering roughly 2.9%. Sequenced input: peripheral blood. Receptors were obtained from a woman aged 55-75 years with active or convalescent COVID-19.

This clone appeared once. The J gene is TRBJ2-2, the V gene TRBV19; 7 nucleotides line up with TRBD1. The CDR3 totals 13 residues. The germline V gene has CDR1 LNHDA and CDR2 SQIVND (reference sequence). The ends lost 10 bases at V and 0 bases at J; junction bases unmatched: 2. The CDR3 nucleotides read TGTGCCATAGGACAGGCGAACACCGGGGAGCTGTTTTTT. Translating it yields CAIGQANTGELFF.

The chain carries TRBV4-3 and TRBJ2-3; possibly TRBD2 for D (6 bases). Germline V gene sequence: CDR1 LGHNA, CDR2 YSLEER. The CDR3 loop spans 18 amino acids. Trimming cost V 0 bases and J 3 bases, with 19 bases left between them. The CDR3 is CASSQDPPRRGMTDTQYF. For the CDR3, the DNA is TGCGCCAGCAGCCAAGACCCCCCTAGACGGGGGATGACAGATACGCAGTATTTT.

This clone was recorded once. The rearrangement links TRBV7-8 to TRBJ2-7; the match to TRBD1 covers 9 bases. The V gene's germline CDR1 is SGHVS and CDR2 FQNEAQ. The CDR3 is 15 amino acids. Trimming removed 7 bases from V and 3 bases from J; junction bases left unmatched: 10. CDR3: CASKRTGDPYYEQYF. CDR3 nucleotides: TGTGCCAGCAAGCGGACAGGGGATCCCTACTACGAGCAGTACTTC. The variable domain in full, completed from reference TRBV7-8 and TRBJ2-7, reads GAGVSQSPRYKVAKRGQDVALRCDPISGHVSLFWYQQALGQGPEFLTYFQNEAQLDKSGLPSDRFFAERPEGSVSTLKIQRTQQEDSAVYLCASKRTGDPYYEQYFGPGTRLTVT.

V gene TRBV21-1 combines with J gene TRBJ1-5; no check of the table's D call, TRBD1, against the DNA was made. TRBV21-1 is reported as a pseudogene. The CDR3 has 17 residues. CDR3 protein: CASSGDRGSMSNQPQHF. CDR3 DNA sequence: TGTGCCAGCAGTGGGGACAGGGGGTCTATGAGCAATCAGCCCCAGCATTTT.

The CDR3 nucleotides are TGTGCCAGCAGCCAGACCGCCGGGCGGGACCCTTCCTACGAGCAGTACTTC. The encoded protein is CASSQTAGRDPSYEQYF. The rearrangement uses TRBV3-1 (or the pseudogene TRBV3-2) and TRBJ2-7; possible D gene TRBD2, 6 bases. Germline CDR1 reads LGHDT; CDR2 reads YNNKEL (reference sequence). CDR3 length: 17 amino acids. Deletions cut 3 bases from V and 1 base from J, with 19 bases between.

V gene TRBV7-2 combines with J gene TRBJ2-1; tentatively, D is TRBD1 (5 bases). Germline V lookup: CDR1 SGHTA, CDR2 FQGNSA. This CDR3 is 17 amino acids long. Between the trimmed V and J ends, which lost 4 bases and 6 bases, there was a span of 22 bases. The CDR3 DNA reads TGTGCCAGCAGCTCTACCCCCCCAGACAGTGTTCTCAATGAGCAGTTCTTC. Translating gives CASSSTPPDSVLNEQFF. Combining the CDR3 with reference TRBV7-2 and TRBJ2-1 gives the whole variable domain GAGVSQSPSNKVTEKGKDVELRCDPISGHTALYWYRQSLGQGLEFLIYFQGNSAPDKSGLPSDRFSAERTGGSVSTLTIQRTQQEDSAVYLCASSSTPPDSVLNEQFFGPGTRLTVL.

The rearrangement links TRBV10-2 to TRBJ1-5; D may be TRBD1 (5 bases). Looked up from germline, CDR1 is WSHSY and CDR2 is SAAADI. With 1 base removed from V and 4 bases from J, the gap between germline ends came to 8 bases. CDR3 length equals 14 residues. The CDR3 DNA reads as TGCGCCAGCAGTGAGTTGGCAGGGAATCAGCCCCAGCATTTT. This codes for CASSELAGNQPQHF.

This chain connects TRBV5-1 to TRBJ1-1; no reliable D call. The CDR3 contains 15 residues. Germline V CDR1 and CDR2: SGHRS, YFSETQ. V lost 4 bases, J lost 1 base, and 14 bases lay in between. CDR3: CASSQDREPNTEAFF. CDR3 coding DNA: TGCGCCAGCAGCCAGGACCGGGAGCCGAACACTGAAGCTTTCTTT.

The gene calls are TRBV5-1 and TRBJ1-2; D gene unclear. Germline-derived CDR1 and CDR2 are SGHRS and YFSETQ. With 4 bases removed from V and 7 bases from J, the gap between germline ends came to 8 bases. This CDR3 is built from 11 residues. CDR3 coding DNA: TGCGCCAGCAGCGAGGACTCTGGCTACACCTTC. It is translated as CASSEDSGYTF.

The chain combines TRBV7-2 with TRBJ2-1; TRBD2 aligns across 12 bases. Trimming took 5 bases from V and 11 from J; bases not matched to a gene: 7. CDR1 SGHTA and CDR2 FQGNSA come from the germline V gene. The CDR3 totals 14 residues. The DNA of the CDR3 is TGTGCCAGCAGCCCGACTAGCGGGGGATTAAAGCAGTTCTTC. It encodes CASSPTSGGLKQFF.

V and J are TRBV6-1 and TRBJ1-6, with TRBD1 matching 9 bases. The junction had 4 bases not matched to a gene; V was cut back by 2 bases and J by 8 bases. Germline loops: CDR1 MNHNS, CDR2 SASEGT. The CDR3 has 15 amino acids. Here the CDR3 reads CASSESGTGHSPLHF. CDR3 coding DNA: TGTGCCAGCAGTGAATCCGGGACAGGGCATTCACCCCTCCACTTT.

This sequence joins TRBV27 and TRBJ2-1; D is possibly TRBD2 (5 bases). Germline CDR1 reads MNHEY; CDR2 reads SMNVEV (reference sequence). V was pared by 5 bases and J by 8 bases, with 16 bases between. The CDR3 loop spans 14 amino acids. The CDR3 is CASSPDWVGDEQFF. CDR3 DNA sequence: TGTGCCAGCAGTCCGGACTGGGTCGGGGATGAGCAGTTCTTC.

The chain recombines TRBV4-1 with TRBJ1-1; D gene uncertain. There are 16 residues in the CDR3. CDR1 and CDR2 (germline): MGHRA, YSYEKL. V was clipped by 0 bases and J by 1 base, with 12 bases between them. The chain's CDR3 is CASSQDNWRANTEAFF. CDR3 sequence (DNA): TGCGCCAGCAGCCAAGATAATTGGCGGGCGAACACTGAAGCTTTCTTT.

V is TRBV19 and J is TRBJ2-1, with D unresolved. Germline assignment: CDR1 LNHDA and CDR2 SQIVND (reference sequence). The CDR3 has 15 amino acids. The germline V and J ends were trimmed by 3 bases and 0 bases, with 9 bases remaining between them. The CDR3 loop reads CASSIGLISYNEQFF. The CDR3 DNA reads TGTGCCAGTAGTATCGGGTTGATCTCCTACAATGAGCAGTTCTTC.

V gene TRBV5-5 combines with J gene TRBJ1-1; D is possibly TRBD1 (5 bases). Deletions cut 4 bases from V and 11 bases from J, with 15 bases between. The CDR3 has 12 amino acids. CDR1 is SGHKS, CDR2 YYEKEE, per germline (reference sequence). The CDR3 here is CASSTTPGEAFF. In DNA, the CDR3 is TGTGCCAGCAGCACTACTCCGGGGGAGGCTTTCTTT. Based on the CDR3 plus reference TRBV5-5 and TRBJ1-1, the full variable domain is DAGVTQSPTHLIKTRGQQVTLRCSPISGHKSVSWYQQVLGQGPQFIFQYYEKEERGRGNFPDRFSARQFPNYSSELNVNALLLGDSALYLCASSTTPGEAFFGQGTRLTVV.

This rearrangement joins TRBV6-4 to TRBJ2-7, with D tentatively TRBD1 (6 bases). The germline CDR1 and CDR2 sequences are MRHNA and SNTAGT. There are 14 residues in the CDR3. Trimming took 3 bases from V and 4 from J, leaving 13 bases between them. CDR3: CASSEQWGPYEQYF. Here the CDR3 DNA reads TGTGCCAGCAGTGAGCAGTGGGGGCCTTACGAGCAGTACTTC.

This chain links TRBV29-1 with TRBJ2-7; possibly TRBD1 for D (6 bases). The CDR3 runs 13 residues. Germline values: CDR1 SQVTM, CDR2 ANQGSEA. V lost 6 bases and J 5 bases, leaving 17 bases between the germline ends. The CDR3, as DNA: TGCAGCGTGAAAAGGGGGAATCTCCACGAGCAGTACTTC. Its protein product is CSVKRGNLHEQYF.

The genes are TRBV9 and TRBJ1-6; TRBD1 agrees at 7 bases. The J segment lost 9 bases and the V segment lost 3 bases, leaving 9 bases of the junction unmatched. Germline assignment: CDR1 SGDLS and CDR2 YYNGEE. The CDR3 runs to 15 residues. The CDR3 DNA reads TGTGCCAGCAGCGCGACAGGGCTGCAAGGTTCACCCCTCCACTTT. Residues: CASSATGLQGSPLHF.

V gene TRBV7-3 combines with J gene TRBJ2-3, with D possibly TRBD2 on 7 matching bases. Trimming stripped 4 bases from V and 0 bases from J, with 8 bases between. CDR3 length: 14 amino acids. The germline V gene has CDR1 SGHTA and CDR2 FQGTGA. CDR3 amino acids: CASSWGGSTDTQYF. In DNA, the CDR3 is TGTGCCAGCAGCTGGGGGGGCAGCACAGATACGCAGTATTTT.

The chain uses TRBV3-1 (or the pseudogene TRBV3-2) and TRBJ1-4, with 9 bases aligning to TRBD1. Germline assignment: CDR1 LGHDT and CDR2 YNNKEL (reference sequence). This CDR3 has 15 residues. Trimming took 6 bases from V and 8 from J; bases not matched to a gene: 10. CDR3 residues: CASSIQTGGSEKLFF. In nucleotides, the CDR3 is TGTGCCAGCAGTATTCAGACAGGGGGAAGCGAAAAACTGTTTTTT.

The J gene is TRBJ1-5, the V gene TRBV4-1, with 8 bases matching TRBD1. The germline CDR1 and CDR2 sequences are MGHRA and YSYEKL. The J segment lost 5 bases and the V segment lost 2 bases, leaving 14 bases of the junction unmatched. This CDR3 is 18 amino acids long. The DNA for the CDR3 is TGCGCCAGCAGCCAATTTTGGGACAGGCCTACAAGGCATCAGCCCCAGCATTTT. Amino acid sequence: CASSQFWDRPTRHQPQHF.

V is TRBV27 and J is TRBJ2-1; possible D gene TRBD2, 6 bases. Trimming cost V 5 bases and J 6 bases, with 26 bases left between them. The CDR3 runs to 18 residues. The germline V gene has CDR1 MNHEY and CDR2 SMNVEV (reference sequence). The CDR3 loop is CASSPPPRLGVVGNEQFF. In DNA form, the CDR3 reads TGTGCCAGCAGTCCTCCTCCTCGACTAGGAGTGGTGGGCAATGAGCAGTTCTTC.

The CDR3 DNA reads TGTGCCCCCCCCCGGGGGGCGAAGGTGAACACCGGGGAGCTGTTTTTT. Its protein is CAPPRGAKVNTGELFF. The rearrangement uses TRBV24-1 and TRBJ2-2; the D gene is possibly TRBD2 (7 bases). Germline V gene data show CDR1 as KGHDR and CDR2 as SFDVKD. The CDR3 is made up of 16 amino acids. Deletions cut 12 bases from V and 1 base from J, with 20 bases between.

This clone appeared a few times. The chain uses TRBV27 and TRBJ2-3, with TRBD2 matching over 8 bases. V was pared by 0 bases and J by 1 base, with 12 bases of the junction left unmatched. Germline CDR1 and CDR2: MNHEY and SMNVEV (reference sequence). The CDR3 contains 19 residues. The CDR3 reads CASSLSAGGAFLGTDTQYF. DNA for the CDR3: TGTGCCAGCAGTTTATCTGCCGGGGGGGCATTCTTGGGCACAGATACGCAGTATTTT.